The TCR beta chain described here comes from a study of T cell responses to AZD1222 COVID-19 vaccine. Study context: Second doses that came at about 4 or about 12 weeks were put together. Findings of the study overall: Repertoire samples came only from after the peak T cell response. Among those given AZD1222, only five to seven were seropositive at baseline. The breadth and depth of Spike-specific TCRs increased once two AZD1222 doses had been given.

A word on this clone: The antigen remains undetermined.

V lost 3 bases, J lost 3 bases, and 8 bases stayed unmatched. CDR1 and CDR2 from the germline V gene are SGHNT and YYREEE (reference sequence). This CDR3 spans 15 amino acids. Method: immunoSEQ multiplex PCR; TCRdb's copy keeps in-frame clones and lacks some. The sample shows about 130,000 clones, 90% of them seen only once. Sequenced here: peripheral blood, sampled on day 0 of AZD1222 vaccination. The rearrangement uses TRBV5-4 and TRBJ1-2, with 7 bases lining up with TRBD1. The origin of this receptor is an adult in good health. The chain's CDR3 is CASSWGQTLDYGYTF. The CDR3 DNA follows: TGTGCCAGCAGCTGGGGACAGACGCTTGACTATGGCTACACCTTC.